A single sample is the source of the 24 T cell receptor beta chains below, sequenced in a study of blood T cell repertoires in COVID-19 (dated by TCRdb to between 2020 and 2021). Library method: the immunoSEQ multiplex PCR assay. TCRdb limited this immuneACCESS table to in-frame rearrangements with V and J called. A share of clones is missing; checked studies link under half to unresolved V genes, and the rest is unexplained. The sample profile shows some 89,000 clones; around 80% of them were found once. The top ten hold roughly 12% of the sample. The sample consisted of peripheral blood. Receptor source: a man aged 70-80 years with acute or convalescent COVID-19.

This chain connects TRBV12-3 or TRBV12-4 to TRBJ2-1; 7 nucleotides line up with TRBD1. Germline trimming cut 3 bases from V and 5 bases from J; bases unmatched to any gene: 1. The CDR3 length is 13 residues. CDR3 amino acids: CASSFDRDNEQFF. DNA for the CDR3: TGTGCCAGCAGTTTCGACAGGGACAATGAGCAGTTCTTC.

This chain connects TRBV6-5 to TRBJ2-1; 9 nucleotides line up with TRBD1. CDR3 size: 14 residues. V trimming: 2 bases; J trimming: 7 bases; junction bases outside the gene matches: 3. CDR1 and CDR2 (germline): MNHEY, SVGAGI. The CDR3 loop reads CASSYVGQGNEQFF. The CDR3 DNA sequence: TGTGCCAGCAGTTACGTGGGACAGGGTAATGAGCAGTTCTTC.

This clone came up once. V is TRBV28 and J is TRBJ1-3; a possible D gene is TRBD1 (5 bases). The CDR3 sequence is 15 residues long. Germline values: CDR1 MDHEN, CDR2 SYDVKM. The V gene lost 2 bases and the J gene lost 6 bases, with 14 bases spanning the gap. The CDR3 bases are TGTGCCAGCAGTTTAACGGTCGGGGGAAAAAACACCATATATTTT. Translating it yields CASSLTVGGKNTIYF.

The chain recombines TRBV18 with TRBJ1-1, with D unresolved. Germline CDR1 KGHSH, CDR2 LQKENI. The length of the CDR3 is 15 residues. V was shortened by 6 bases and J by 4 bases, with 18 bases between the two germline ends. The CDR3 protein is CASSLGSPGFTEAFF. The CDR3 bases are TGTGCCAGCTCCCTGGGGAGCCCAGGCTTCACTGAAGCTTTCTTT.

The chain is built from TRBV5-1 and TRBJ2-1, with D possibly matching TRBD2 (5 bases). Germline loops: CDR1 SGHRS, CDR2 YFSETQ. Between the trimmed V and J ends, which lost 0 bases and 4 bases, there was a span of 11 bases. This CDR3 has 15 residues. Here the CDR3 reads CASSLEGSRYNEQFF. Here the CDR3 DNA reads TGCGCCAGCAGCTTGGAAGGGAGTCGTTACAATGAGCAGTTCTTC.

The chain couples TRBV15 to TRBJ2-1; no definite D call. This CDR3 comprises 16 residues. In germline, CDR1 is LNHNV, CDR2 YYDKDF (reference sequence). The V and J ends lost 0 bases and 1 base respectively, with 10 bases between them. In DNA form, the CDR3 reads TGTGCCACCAGCAGAGAACAGACGTCTTCCTACAATGAGCAGTTCTTC. Protein: CATSREQTSSYNEQFF.

This rearrangement joins TRBV11-1 to TRBJ2-2; 9 bases map to TRBD1. V shed 5 bases, J shed 6 bases, and the junction held 1 base outside the gene matches. The CDR3 is 13 amino acids. Germline V gene data show CDR1 as SGHAT and CDR2 as FQDESV (reference sequence). CDR3 in amino acids: CASSRTGAGELFF. CDR3 in DNA: TGTGCCAGCAGCAGGACAGGGGCCGGGGAGCTGTTTTTT.

The CDR3 DNA is TGTGCCAGCAGCCCATTTGCGGGGGCTTCCTACAATGAGCAGTTCTTC. This translates into CASSPFAGASYNEQFF. This chain links TRBV7-9 with TRBJ2-1, with D maybe TRBD2 (7 bases). CDR3 length equals 16 residues. V was shortened by 5 bases and J by 1 base, with 15 bases between the two germline ends. Germline V CDR1 and CDR2: SEHNR, FQNEAQ (reference sequence).

The CDR3 DNA reads TGCGCCAGCAGCTCCGACCGGGTGGGGGGCTACGAGCAGTACTTC. Translated, it gives CASSSDRVGGYEQYF. This chain uses TRBV5-1 with TRBJ2-7; perhaps TRBD2 as D (6 bases). Trimming cost V 3 bases and J 3 bases, with 16 bases left between them. Per germline, CDR1 SGHRS and CDR2 YFSETQ. This CDR3 spans 15 amino acids.

The chain recombines TRBV5-1 with TRBJ1-1; the D gene is possibly TRBD1 (5 bases). The CDR3 runs to 13 residues. Germline V gives CDR1 SGHRS, CDR2 YFSETQ. Trimming shortened V by 4 bases and J by 1 base, and 8 bases separated the two germline ends. CDR3 protein: CASSPGQNTEAFF. The CDR3 DNA reads TGCGCCAGCAGCCCCGGACAGAACACTGAAGCTTTCTTT.

The chain is built from TRBV5-5 and TRBJ2-6, with 8 bases identical to TRBD1. Looked up from germline, CDR1 is SGHKS and CDR2 is YYEKEE (reference sequence). With V trimmed by 4 bases and J by 2 bases, 2 bases remained unmatched. The CDR3 spans 15 residues. CDR3 DNA sequence: TGTGCCAGCAGCGTGACAGGGGCTGGGGCCAACGTCCTGACTTTC. It codes for CASSVTGAGANVLTF.

In its sample, this clone was seen a few times. The V and J genes are TRBV4-2 and TRBJ1-2; D ambiguous. The CDR3 sequence is 16 residues long. V was cut by 1 base and J by 6 bases, with 18 bases left in between. Germline loops: CDR1 LGHNA, CDR2 YNFKEQ. In nucleotides, the CDR3 is TGTGCCAGCAGCCAAGCCGGGAAGGGCATCGAGGATGGCTACACCTTC. Protein sequence: CASSQAGKGIEDGYTF.

V gene TRBV5-1 combines with J gene TRBJ2-6, with TRBD2 as a possible D gene (5 bases). Germline CDR1 reads SGHRS; CDR2 reads YFSETQ. This CDR3 comprises 17 residues. Trimming took off 0 bases at V and 0 bases at J, with 10 bases between the two ends. The CDR3 reads CASSLDPGSSGANVLTF. CDR3 nucleotides: TGCGCCAGCAGCTTGGACCCGGGGAGCTCTGGGGCCAACGTCCTGACTTTC.

The rearrangement links TRBV4-2 to TRBJ1-5, with D maybe TRBD1 (5 bases). Trimming took off 0 bases at V and 7 bases at J, with 19 bases between the two ends. CDR1 is LGHNA and CDR2 is YNFKEQ in the germline V gene. The CDR3 is 17 residues long. CDR3 protein: CASSQDGGLQGRQPQHF. CDR3 coding DNA: TGTGCCAGCAGCCAAGATGGGGGGTTGCAGGGTCGGCAGCCCCAGCATTTT.

The chain carries TRBV3-1 (or the pseudogene TRBV3-2) and TRBJ1-3; D is ambiguous. Germline loops: CDR1 LGHDT, CDR2 YNNKEL (reference sequence). The CDR3 is made up of 14 amino acids. V dropped 1 base and J dropped 3 bases, with 7 bases sitting between them. The DNA for the CDR3 is TGTGCCAGCAGCCAAGTATCGGTTGGAAACACCATATATTTT. Translation gives CASSQVSVGNTIYF.

V gene TRBV28 combines with J gene TRBJ1-5, with D perhaps TRBD1 (5 bases). Germline CDR1 reads MDHEN; CDR2 reads SYDVKM. The CDR3 consists of 17 residues. V shed 8 bases and J shed 0 bases, with 20 bases lying between them. CDR3 in DNA: TGTGCCAGCGTCCCGGGGGATCGCACAGATAGCAATCAGCCCCAGCATTTT. Protein product: CASVPGDRTDSNQPQHF.

V and J are TRBV6-2 or TRBV6-3 and TRBJ1-5, with TRBD1 matching over 9 bases. Germline trimming cut 4 bases from V and 5 bases from J; bases unmatched to any gene: 6. Looked up from germline, CDR1 is MNHEY and CDR2 is SVGEGT. This CDR3 is 15 amino acids long. As DNA, the CDR3 is TGTGCCAGCAGTTTCTCACAGGGGGCGCATCAGCCCCAGCATTTT. Translated, it gives CASSFSQGAHQPQHF.

This sequence joins TRBV12-3 or TRBV12-4 and TRBJ1-1; unclear D gene. With 5 bases removed from V and 4 bases from J, the gap between germline ends came to 11 bases. The CDR3 is made up of 13 amino acids. The CDR3 coding sequence is TGTGCCAGCAGTGCCCGGGAAGGCACTGAAGCTTTCTTT. Translating gives CASSAREGTEAFF.

This clone was picked up a small number of times. The chain's CDR3 is CASSTQDINNYEQYF. DNA for the CDR3: TGTGCCAGCAGCACCCAGGACATTAACAACTACGAGCAGTACTTC. V gene TRBV5-5 combines with J gene TRBJ2-7; weak D call: TRBD1 (5 bases). The CDR3 loop spans 15 amino acids. Germline V gives CDR1 SGHKS, CDR2 YYEKEE (reference sequence). With 4 bases removed from V and 3 bases from J, the gap between germline ends came to 17 bases.

The gene calls are TRBV28 and TRBJ2-7; D possibly corresponds to TRBD2 (6 bases). The CDR3 spans 13 residues. The germline V gene encodes CDR1 MDHEN and CDR2 SYDVKM. V shed 5 bases and J shed 4 bases, with 12 bases lying between them. CDR3 amino acids: CASSTNSGYEQYV. The CDR3 DNA sequence: TGTGCCAGCAGTACGAATAGCGGATACGAGCAGTACGTC.

V is TRBV5-1 and J is TRBJ2-7, with D possibly being TRBD2 (5 bases). CDR3 length: 13 amino acids. With 2 bases removed from V and 2 bases from J, the gap between germline ends came to 8 bases. Germline loops: CDR1 SGHRS, CDR2 YFSETQ. This CDR3 is CASSFGVPYEQYF. CDR3 in DNA: TGCGCCAGCAGCTTCGGGGTCCCCTACGAGCAGTACTTC.

J is TRBJ2-1 and V is TRBV2; 9 bases are a match to TRBD1. Trimming removed 7 bases from V and 7 bases from J; junction bases left unmatched: 14. Germline V lookup: CDR1 SNHLY, CDR2 FYNNEI. The CDR3 has 16 residues. The CDR3: CASTPEIGQGSNEQFF. CDR3 nucleotide sequence: TGTGCCAGCACGCCAGAGATAGGACAGGGGAGTAATGAGCAGTTCTTC.

V is TRBV2 and J is TRBJ2-7, with 7 nucleotides matching TRBD1. The CDR3 contains 14 residues. Germline values: CDR1 SNHLY, CDR2 FYNNEI. V shed 6 bases and J 3 bases; nucleotides not matched to a gene: 8. The CDR3 here is CASRDTGTVYEQYF. DNA for the CDR3: TGTGCCAGCAGGGACACCGGGACAGTCTACGAGCAGTACTTC. The full variable domain, its missing parts supplied by reference TRBV2 and TRBJ2-7, is EPEVTQTPSHQVTQMGQEVILRCVPISNHLYFYWYRQILGQKVEFLVSFYNNEISEKSEIFDDQFSVERPDGSNFTLKIRSTKLEDSAMYFCASRDTGTVYEQYFGPGTRLTVT.

The chain employs TRBV10-2 and TRBJ1-1; D possibly corresponds to TRBD1 (6 bases). The germline gives CDR1 WSHSY, CDR2 SAAADI. Between the trimmed V and J ends, which lost 0 bases and 7 bases, there was a span of 15 bases. CDR3 size: 15 residues. The DNA of the CDR3 is TGCGCCAGCAGTGAGTCTACAGGGCGTGGTGATGAAGCTTTCTTT. It encodes CASSESTGRGDEAFF.